This T cell receptor beta chain was sequenced during a study of regulatory T cells in long-lasting Graves disease. Background on the study: Duration of antithyroid drug therapy among newly diagnosed Graves' patients was under 3 months. Findings and limits, study-wide: Public clonotype sharing was higher in persistent than newly diagnosed patients. Patients whose Graves' disease persisted exhibited lower TCR diversity than those newly diagnosed.

To make TCR beta libraries, researchers used iRepertoire HTBI primers and Arm-PCR of CDR3 regions. MiXCR, applied by TCRdb to the multiplex PCR reads, yields one record per CDR3 protein. The sample comprises approximately 470,000 distinct CDR3 sequences, roughly 16% of which are singletons, and more than 10% rests with the top ten. The time point denotes: newly diagnosed GD, antithyroid drugs for less than 3 months. The TCR library was prepared using RNA isolated from PBMCs. This clonotype was seen only a few times. The antigen remains undetermined. V gave up 1 base and J gave up 2 bases; unmatched junction bases: 4. The CDR3 is 15 amino acids. The germline V gene has CDR1 MGHRA and CDR2 YSYEKL. Another study also made use of these data, one on T cells in Graves' hyperthyroidism and ophthalmopathy. As that report states: Carried out on the TCR CDR3, a first-round RT-PCR used the HTBI primer set.

J is TRBJ2-7 and V is TRBV4-1, with TRBD1 identical over 8 bases. The sample consisted of peripheral blood mononuclear cells (PBMCs), taken at new diagnosis, from a patient treated with antithyroid drugs. The TCR was taken from a man aged 35 to 55 with Graves disease. CDR3 sequence: CASSQGTGLPYEQYF. The DNA for the CDR3 is TGCGCCAGCAGCCAAGGGACAGGGCTCCCCTACGAGCAGTACTTC.